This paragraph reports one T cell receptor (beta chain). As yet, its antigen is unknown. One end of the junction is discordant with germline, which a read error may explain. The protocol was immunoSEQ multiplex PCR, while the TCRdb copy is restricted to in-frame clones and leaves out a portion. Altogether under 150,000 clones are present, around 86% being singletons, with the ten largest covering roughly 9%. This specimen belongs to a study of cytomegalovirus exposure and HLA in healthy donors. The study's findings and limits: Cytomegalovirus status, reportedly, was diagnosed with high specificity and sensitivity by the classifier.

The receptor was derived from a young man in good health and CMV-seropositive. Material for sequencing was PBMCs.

Here the CDR3 DNA reads TGTGCCAGCAGCGTAAACACAGCGGAGATGTTTTTT. Protein sequence: CASSVNTAEMFF. The chain carries TRBV9 and TRBJ2-2; D is perhaps TRBD2 (5 bases). Germline V CDR1 and CDR2: SGDLS, YYNGEE. CDR3 length equals 12 residues.